This T cell receptor (beta chain) was captured in a study of T cells expressing NK-cell markers (dated by TCRdb to about 2020). The study in broad terms: In sorted CD3+CD56+NKG2C+, CD3+CD56+NKG2C- and CD3+CD56-NKG2C+ T-cell subsets from 8 or 9 donors, TCR beta-chain repertoires were profiled. Among the eight sequenced donors, only one was HCMV-seronegative, while the other seven were HCMV-seropositive. The study sequenced eight donors, all healthy volunteers chosen at random: three men and five women. The libraries were sequenced on Illumina HiSeq 2000/2500, MiSeq or NextSeq, producing 2 x 150 bp reads. What the study reported, not specific to this receptor: Whether the expanded NKG2C-expressing T cell clones were specific for HCMV antigens remained unclear. Those dominant clonotypes were again the most abundant among CD3+CD56-NKG2C+ cells in four donors, at roughly 25-60.1%. In six or seven donors, the dominant CD3+CD56+NKG2C+ clonotypes ranked among the top 10 CD8+ clonotypes, making up about 1.0-7.5% of CD8+ T cells.

Sequencing relied on an Illumina HiSeq 2000. 5'RACE template switching, by which a universal primer site and unique molecular identifiers were added, was used to make TCR beta cDNA libraries. Synthesis of cDNA was primed from the TCR beta constant segment and was followed by two consecutive PCR amplification steps. Turning to the authors' computational methods: MIGEC was used to demultiplex reads and group reads by UMI, and MiTCR was used to assemble and quantify clonotypes. To exclude erroneous sequences, any TCR cDNA sequence not supported by at least two reads was discarded. The tcR package was used for downstream repertoire analysis, with clonotypes matched between fractions based on CDR3 nucleotide sequence plus V segment. VDJmatch was used to annotate antigen specificity against VDJdb, with one amino acid substitution in CDR3 permitted. The reads went through TCRdb reprocessing, and each CDR3 protein sequence gets one entry with no DNA. These V and J calls derive from TCRdb rather than the authors' analysis. The table for this sample lists 250,000 to 300,000 distinct CDR3 sequences. About 4% of the sample rests with the top ten.

HCMV-specific IgG was detected in serum with a commercial ELISA kit to determine HCMV serostatus. Peripheral blood mononuclear cells were isolated from blood by Ficoll density gradient centrifugation. CDR1 MNHNS and CDR2 SASEGT are derived from the germline V gene. The CDR3 sequence holds 15 residues, the cysteine and phenylalanine included. DNA is not recorded here. As to this clonotype: Its specific antigen is unknown.

This TCR was recovered from a woman between 18 and 75 years old in good health. The sample was blood T cells: a sorted CD56 or NKG2C T cell subset, CD4+ or CD8+ T cells, or bulk PBMC T cells (not recorded which). This chain is built from TRBV6-1 and TRBJ2-6. The CDR3 reads CASSPPSVGANVLTF.